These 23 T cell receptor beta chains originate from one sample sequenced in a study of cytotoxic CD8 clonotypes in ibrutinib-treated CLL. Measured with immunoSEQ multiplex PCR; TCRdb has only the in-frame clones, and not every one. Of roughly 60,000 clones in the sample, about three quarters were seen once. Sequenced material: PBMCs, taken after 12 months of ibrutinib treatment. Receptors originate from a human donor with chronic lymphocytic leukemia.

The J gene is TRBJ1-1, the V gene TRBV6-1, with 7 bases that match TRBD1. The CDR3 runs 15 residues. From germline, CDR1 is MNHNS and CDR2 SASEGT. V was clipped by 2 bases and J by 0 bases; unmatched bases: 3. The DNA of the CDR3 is TGTGCCAGCAGTGAAAAGGGGGCGATGAACACTGAAGCTTTCTTT. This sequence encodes CASSEKGAMNTEAFF.

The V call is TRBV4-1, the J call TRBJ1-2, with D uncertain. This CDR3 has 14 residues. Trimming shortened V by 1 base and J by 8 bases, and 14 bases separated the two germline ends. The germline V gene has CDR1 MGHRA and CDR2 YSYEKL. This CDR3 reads CASSQGLGRGGYTF. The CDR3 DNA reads TGCGCCAGCAGCCAAGGTTTGGGGAGAGGAGGCTACACCTTC.

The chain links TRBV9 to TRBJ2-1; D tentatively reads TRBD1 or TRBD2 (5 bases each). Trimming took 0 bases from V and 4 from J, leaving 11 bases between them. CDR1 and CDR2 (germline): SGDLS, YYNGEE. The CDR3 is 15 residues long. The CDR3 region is CASSVVGTIYNEQFF. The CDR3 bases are TGTGCCAGCAGCGTAGTTGGGACCATTTACAATGAGCAGTTCTTC.

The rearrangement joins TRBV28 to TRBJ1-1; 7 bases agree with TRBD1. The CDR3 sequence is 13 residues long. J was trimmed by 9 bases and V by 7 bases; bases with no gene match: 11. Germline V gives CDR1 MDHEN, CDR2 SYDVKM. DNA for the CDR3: TGTGCCAGCATCCAGGGGGGGCCGGCAAAAGCTTTCTTT. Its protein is CASIQGGPAKAFF.

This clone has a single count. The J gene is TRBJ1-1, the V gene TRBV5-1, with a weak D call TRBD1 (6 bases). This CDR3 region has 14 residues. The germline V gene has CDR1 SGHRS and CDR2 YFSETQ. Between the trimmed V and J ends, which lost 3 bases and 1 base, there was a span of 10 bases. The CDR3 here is CASSYKTGNTEAFF. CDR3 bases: TGCGCCAGCAGCTACAAGACAGGGAACACTGAAGCTTTCTTT.

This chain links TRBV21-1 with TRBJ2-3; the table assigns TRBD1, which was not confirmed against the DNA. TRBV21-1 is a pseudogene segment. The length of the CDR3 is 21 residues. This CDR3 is CASSPGPGTGDNPKDTDTQYF. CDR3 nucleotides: TGTGCCAGCAGCCCCGGTCCCGGGACAGGGGACAACCCAAAGGACACAGATACGCAGTATTTT.

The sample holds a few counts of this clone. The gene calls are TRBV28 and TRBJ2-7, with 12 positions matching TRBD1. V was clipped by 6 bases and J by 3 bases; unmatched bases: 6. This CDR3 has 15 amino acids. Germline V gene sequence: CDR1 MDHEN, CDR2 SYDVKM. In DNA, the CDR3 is TGTGCCAGCAGCCCGGGACAGGGGGCCTTCTACGAGCAGTACTTC. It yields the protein CASSPGQGAFYEQYF.

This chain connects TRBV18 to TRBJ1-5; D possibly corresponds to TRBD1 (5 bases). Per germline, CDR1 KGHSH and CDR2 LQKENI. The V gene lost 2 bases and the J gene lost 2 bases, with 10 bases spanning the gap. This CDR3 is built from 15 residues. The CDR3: CASSPTGGGNQPQHF. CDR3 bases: TGTGCCAGCTCACCAACGGGGGGGGGCAATCAGCCCCAGCATTTT.

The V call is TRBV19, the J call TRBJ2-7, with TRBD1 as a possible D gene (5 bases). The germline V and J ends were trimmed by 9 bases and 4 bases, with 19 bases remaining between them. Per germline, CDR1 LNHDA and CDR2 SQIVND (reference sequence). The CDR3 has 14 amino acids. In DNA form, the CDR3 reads TGTGCCAGCACTCGACGGCAGGGCGCTTACGAGCAGTACTTC. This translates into CASTRRQGAYEQYF.

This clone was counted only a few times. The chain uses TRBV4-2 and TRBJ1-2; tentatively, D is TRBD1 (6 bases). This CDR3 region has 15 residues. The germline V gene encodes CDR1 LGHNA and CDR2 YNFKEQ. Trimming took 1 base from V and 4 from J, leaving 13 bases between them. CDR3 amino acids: CASSQGQEKTYGYTF. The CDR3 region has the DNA TGTGCCAGCAGCCAAGGACAGGAGAAAACCTATGGCTACACCTTC.

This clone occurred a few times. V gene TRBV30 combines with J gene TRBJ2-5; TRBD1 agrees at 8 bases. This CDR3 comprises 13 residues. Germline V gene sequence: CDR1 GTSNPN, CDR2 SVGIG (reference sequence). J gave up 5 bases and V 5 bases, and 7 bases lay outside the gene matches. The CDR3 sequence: CAWGQGRGETQYF. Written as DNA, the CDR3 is TGTGCCTGGGGACAGGGTCGAGGGGAGACCCAGTACTTC.

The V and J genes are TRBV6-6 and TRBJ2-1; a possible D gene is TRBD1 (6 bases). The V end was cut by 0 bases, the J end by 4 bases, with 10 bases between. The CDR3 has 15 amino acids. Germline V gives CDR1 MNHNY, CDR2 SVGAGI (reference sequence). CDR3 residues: CASSYSTGIYNEQFF. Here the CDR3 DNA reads TGTGCCAGCAGTTACTCGACAGGAATTTACAATGAGCAGTTCTTC.

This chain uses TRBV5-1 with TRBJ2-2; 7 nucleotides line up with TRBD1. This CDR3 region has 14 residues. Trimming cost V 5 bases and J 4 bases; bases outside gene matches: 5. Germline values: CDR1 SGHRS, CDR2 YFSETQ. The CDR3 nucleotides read TGCGCCAGCAGAAATCGACAGGGCACCGGGGAGCTGTTTTTT. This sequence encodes CASRNRQGTGELFF.

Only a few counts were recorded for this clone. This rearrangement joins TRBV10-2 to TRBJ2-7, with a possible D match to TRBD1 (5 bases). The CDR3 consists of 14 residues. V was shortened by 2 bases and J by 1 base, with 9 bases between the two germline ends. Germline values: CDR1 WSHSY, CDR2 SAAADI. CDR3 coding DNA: TGCGCCAGCAGTGAGGACAGAGAATCCTACGAGCAGTACTTC. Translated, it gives CASSEDRESYEQYF.

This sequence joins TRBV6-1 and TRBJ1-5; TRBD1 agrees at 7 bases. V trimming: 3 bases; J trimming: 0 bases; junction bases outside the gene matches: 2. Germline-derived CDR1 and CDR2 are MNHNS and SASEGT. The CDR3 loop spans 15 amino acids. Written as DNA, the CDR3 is TGTGCCAGCAGTGATACAGGGGATAGCAATCAGCCCCAGCATTTT. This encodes CASSDTGDSNQPQHF.

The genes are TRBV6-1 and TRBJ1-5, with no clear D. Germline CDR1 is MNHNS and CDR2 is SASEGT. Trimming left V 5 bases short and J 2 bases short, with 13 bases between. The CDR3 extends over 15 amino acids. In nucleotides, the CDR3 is TGTGCCAGCAGTTCCGGAAGAGGCGGCAATCAGCCCCAGCATTTT. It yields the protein CASSSGRGGNQPQHF.

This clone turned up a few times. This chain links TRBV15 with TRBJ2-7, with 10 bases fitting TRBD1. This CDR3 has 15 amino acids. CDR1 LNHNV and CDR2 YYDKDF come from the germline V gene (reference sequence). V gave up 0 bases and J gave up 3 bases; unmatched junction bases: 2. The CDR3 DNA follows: TGTGCCACCAGCAGAGATAGGACAGGGGGCTACGAGCAGTACTTC. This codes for CATSRDRTGGYEQYF.

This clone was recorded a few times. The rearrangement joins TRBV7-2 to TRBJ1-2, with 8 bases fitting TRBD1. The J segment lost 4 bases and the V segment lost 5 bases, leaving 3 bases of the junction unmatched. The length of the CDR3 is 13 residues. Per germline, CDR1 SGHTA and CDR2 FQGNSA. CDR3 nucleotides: TGTGCCAGCAGCCCCGGACAGGGCTATGGCTACACCTTC. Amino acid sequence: CASSPGQGYGYTF.

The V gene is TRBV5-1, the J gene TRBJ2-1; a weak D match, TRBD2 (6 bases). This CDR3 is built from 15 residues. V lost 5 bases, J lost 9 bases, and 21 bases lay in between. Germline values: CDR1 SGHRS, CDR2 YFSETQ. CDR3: CASRAELRGGIEQFF. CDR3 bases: TGCGCCAGCAGGGCTGAGCTGAGAGGAGGGATTGAGCAGTTCTTC.

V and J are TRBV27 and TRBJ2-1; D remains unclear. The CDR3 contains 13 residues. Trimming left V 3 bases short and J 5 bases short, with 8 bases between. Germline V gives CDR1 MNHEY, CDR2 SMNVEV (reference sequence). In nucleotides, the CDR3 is TGTGCCAGCAGTTTTTCACAGAACAATGAGCAGTTCTTC. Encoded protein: CASSFSQNNEQFF.

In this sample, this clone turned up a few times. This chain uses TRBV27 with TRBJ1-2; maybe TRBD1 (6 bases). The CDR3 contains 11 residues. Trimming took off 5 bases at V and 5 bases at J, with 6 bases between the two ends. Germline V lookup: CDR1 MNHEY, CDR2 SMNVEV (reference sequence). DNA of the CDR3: TGTGCCAGCAGTCAGGGGTATGGCTACACCTTC. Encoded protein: CASSQGYGYTF.

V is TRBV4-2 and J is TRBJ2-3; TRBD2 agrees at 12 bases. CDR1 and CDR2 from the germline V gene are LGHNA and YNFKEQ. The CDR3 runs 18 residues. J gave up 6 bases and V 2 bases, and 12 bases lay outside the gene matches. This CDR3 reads CASSQTWTSGIRVDTQYF. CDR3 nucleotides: TGTGCCAGCAGCCAAACTTGGACTAGCGGGATCAGGGTCGATACGCAGTATTTT.

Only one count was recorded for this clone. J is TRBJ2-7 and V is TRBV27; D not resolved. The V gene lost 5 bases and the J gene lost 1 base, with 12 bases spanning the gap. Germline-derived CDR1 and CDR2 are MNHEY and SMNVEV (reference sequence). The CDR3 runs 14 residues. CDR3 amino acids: CASSRDGLSYEQYF. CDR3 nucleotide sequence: TGTGCCAGCAGTCGCGACGGATTATCCTACGAGCAGTACTTC.